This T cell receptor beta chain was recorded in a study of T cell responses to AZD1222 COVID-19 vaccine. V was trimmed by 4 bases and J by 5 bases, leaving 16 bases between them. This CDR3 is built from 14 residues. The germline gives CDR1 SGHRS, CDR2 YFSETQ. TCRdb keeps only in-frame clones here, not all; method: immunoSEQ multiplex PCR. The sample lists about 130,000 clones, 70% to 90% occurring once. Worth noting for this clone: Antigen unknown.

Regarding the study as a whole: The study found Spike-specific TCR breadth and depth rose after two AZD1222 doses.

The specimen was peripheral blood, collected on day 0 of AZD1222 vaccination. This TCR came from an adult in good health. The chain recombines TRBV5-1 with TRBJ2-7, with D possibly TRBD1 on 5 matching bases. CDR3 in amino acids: CASSRTAGYDEQYF. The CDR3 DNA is TGCGCCAGCAGCCGAACGGCAGGGTACGACGAGCAGTACTTC.